A selection of T cell receptor beta chains follows, all from one sample in a study of T cell responses to AZD1222 COVID-19 vaccine. TCRdb keeps only in-frame clones here, not all; method: immunoSEQ multiplex PCR. The table shows approximately 150,000 clones, with roughly nine tenths occurring only once. This specimen consisted of peripheral blood, obtained 28 days after the second dose of the MenACWY control vaccine. The origin of the receptors is an adult who received the MenACWY meningococcal vaccine as a control. CDR3s include the opening cysteine and the closing phenylalanine or tryptophan. The D gene is left open where the match is weak. Only some rows state a clone size, as once, few, many or a class for expanded clones.

J gene | D gene | V gene | clone size | CDR3 length | CDR3 protein | CDR3 DNA
TRBJ2-5 | TRBD2 | TRBV30 | . | 16 | CAWSVASGGAQETQYF | TGTGCCTGGAGTGTAGCTAGCGGGGGGGCTCAAGAGACCCAGTACTTC
TRBJ2-7 | TRBD1 | TRBV6-2/TRBV6-3 | . | 15 | CASSRTGGAMYEQYF | TGTGCCAGCAGTCGGACAGGGGGCGCGATGTACGAGCAGTACTTC
TRBJ1-5 | . | TRBV5-5 | . | 14 | CASSLVGGNQPQHF | TGTGCCAGCAGCTTGGTCGGGGGGAATCAGCCCCAGCATTTT
TRBJ2-3 | . | TRBV18 | once | 16 | CASSPPAQVGTDTQYF | TGTGCCAGCTCACCACCGGCCCAGGTCGGCACAGATACGCAGTATTTT
TRBJ2-3 | . | TRBV28 | . | 13 | CASREPGTDTQYF | TGTGCCAGCAGGGAACCCGGCACAGATACGCAGTATTTT
TRBJ2-7 | . | TRBV27 | . | 13 | CASSFYGGGEQYF | TGTGCCAGCAGTTTTTACGGAGGAGGGGAGCAGTACTTC
TRBJ2-1 | TRBD2 | TRBV19 | . | 16 | CASSILAGGTPNEQFF | TGTGCCAGTAGTATACTAGCGGGAGGGACCCCCAATGAGCAGTTCTTC
TRBJ1-1 | . | TRBV5-1 | . | 16 | CASSLLHNSEGTEAFF | TGCGCCAGCAGCTTGTTACACAATTCCGAGGGGACTGAAGCTTTCTTT
TRBJ2-3 | . | TRBV5-1 | . | 14 | CASSTGPLSNTQYF | TGCGCCAGCAGCACGGGACCCCTTTCGAACACGCAGTATTTT
TRBJ2-3 | . | TRBV6-5 | . | 13 | CASRSAGPDTQYF | TGTGCCAGCAGGAGCGCGGGTCCAGATACGCAGTATTTT
TRBJ2-2 | . | TRBV11-2 | . | 11 | CASSLSRELFF | TGTGCCAGCAGCTTAAGTAGGGAGCTGTTTTTT
TRBJ1-2 | . | TRBV28 | . | 13 | CASSLTGRPGYTF | TGTGCCAGCAGCCTAACAGGGCGACCTGGCTACACCTTC
TRBJ2-1 | . | TRBV5-1 | . | 16 | CASSSGLQPTYNEQFF | TGCGCCAGCAGCTCGGGACTCCAGCCCACCTACAATGAGCAGTTCTTC
TRBJ1-2 | . | TRBV28 | . | 13 | CASRQDTVYGYTF | TGTGCCAGCAGACAAGACACCGTCTATGGCTACACCTTC
TRBJ1-6 | . | TRBV6-5 | once | 15 | CASRVREKSRSPLHF | TGTGCCAGCAGGGTCCGGGAAAAGAGTCGTTCACCCCTCCACTTT
TRBJ2-2 | . | TRBV29-1 | few | 17 | CSVEPTGPGGRTGELFF | TGCAGCGTCGAACCGACAGGTCCCGGTGGTAGGACCGGGGAGCTGTTTTTT
TRBJ2-2 | . | TRBV12-3/TRBV12-4 | . | 12 | CASSRDTGELFF | TGTGCCAGCAGCCGGGACACCGGGGAGCTGTTTTTT
TRBJ1-2 | . | TRBV3-1/TRBV3-2 | . | 14 | CASSQDLLGDGYTF | TGTGCCAGCAGCCAAGATTTATTAGGGGATGGCTACACCTTC
TRBJ1-1 | . | TRBV7-9 | . | 12 | CASSSGRYEAFF | TGTGCCAGCAGCTCCGGGAGATATGAAGCTTTCTTT
TRBJ1-2 | . | TRBV5-4 | once | 13 | CASSLGAVDVFTF | TGTGCCAGCAGCTTGGGGGCGGTGGACGTATTCACCTTC
TRBJ1-4 | . | TRBV7-3 | . | 12 | CASSLGGEKLFF | TGTGCCAGCAGCTTAGGGGGTGAAAAACTGTTTTTT
TRBJ2-5 | TRBD1 | TRBV7-6 | . | 14 | CASSPGQGAWTQYF | TGTGCCAGCAGCCCAGGACAGGGGGCGTGGACCCAGTACTTC
TRBJ2-7 | TRBD1 | TRBV6-5 | . | 14 | CASITGGMSYEQYF | TGTGCCAGCATTACAGGGGGTATGTCCTACGAGCAGTACTTC
TRBJ1-3 | TRBD1 | TRBV6-5 | . | 15 | CASSYDREPGNTIYF | TGTGCCAGCAGTTACGACAGGGAGCCTGGAAACACCATATATTTT
TRBJ1-3 | . | TRBV6-5 | . | 14 | CASSYATGGNTIYF | TGTGCCAGCAGTTACGCAACAGGCGGAAACACCATATATTTT
TRBJ2-7 | . | TRBV7-9 | . | 14 | CASSLLGSAHEQYF | TGTGCCAGCAGCTTATTGGGTAGCGCGCACGAGCAGTACTTC
TRBJ1-5 | . | TRBV10-3 | . | 12 | CAISDADQPQHF | TGTGCCATCAGTGATGCGGATCAGCCCCAGCATTTT
TRBJ2-7 | . | TRBV28 | . | 13 | CASKSPGSYEQYF | TGTGCCAGCAAAAGTCCAGGCTCCTACGAGCAGTACTTC
TRBJ1-1 | TRBD1 | TRBV5-1 | . | 14 | CASSDGQGGTEAFF | TGCGCCAGCAGCGACGGACAGGGAGGTACTGAAGCTTTCTTT
TRBJ1-1 | . | TRBV12-2 | . | 18 | CASRLAGRSGRVNTEAFF | TGTGCAAGTCGCTTAGCGGGCCGGTCGGGAAGGGTGAACACTGAAGCTTTCTTT
TRBJ2-7 | . | TRBV20-1 | . | 11 | CSARGRHEQYF | TGCAGTGCTAGGGGGCGCCACGAGCAGTACTTC
TRBJ2-3 | . | TRBV19 | few | 18 | CASTQNAGPRSSTDTQYF | TGTGCCAGTACCCAGAACGCGGGGCCAAGATCCAGCACAGATACGCAGTATTTT
TRBJ2-7 | . | TRBV2 | . | 15 | CASRPKPGPNYEQYF | TGTGCCAGCAGACCTAAGCCGGGGCCGAACTACGAGCAGTACTTC
TRBJ2-1 | . | TRBV5-1 | . | 15 | CASTEQGTSGNEQFF | TGCGCCAGCACCGAACAGGGGACCAGCGGGAATGAGCAGTTCTTC
TRBJ1-6 | TRBD1 | TRBV6-5 | . | 14 | CASSSGQVASPLHF | TGTGCCAGCAGCAGCGGACAGGTAGCCTCACCCCTCCACTTT
TRBJ1-2 | . | TRBV25-1 | . | 13 | CASGARGDYGYTF | TGTGCCAGCGGGGCCCGGGGCGACTATGGCTACACCTTC
TRBJ2-7 | . | TRBV28 | . | 14 | CASSDLRFPYEQYF | TGTGCCAGCAGCGATCTCAGGTTCCCCTACGAGCAGTACTTC
TRBJ2-7 | . | TRBV7-6 | . | 15 | CASSLEAGAPTEQYF | TGTGCCAGCAGCTTGGAAGCAGGGGCCCCCACCGAGCAGTACTTC
TRBJ2-1 | TRBD2 | TRBV7-8 | . | 17 | CASSPSSGEDSYNEQFF | TGTGCCAGCAGCCCGTCTAGCGGAGAGGACTCCTACAATGAGCAGTTCTTC
TRBJ1-6 | . | TRBV6-5 | . | 16 | CASSYSFGASNSPLHF | TGTGCCAGCAGTTACTCGTTTGGGGCCAGCAATTCACCCCTCCACTTT
TRBJ2-5 | TRBD1 | TRBV11-2 | . | 13 | CASSSGGQETQYF | TGTGCCAGCAGCTCAGGGGGCCAAGAGACCCAGTACTTC
TRBJ2-1 | TRBD2 | TRBV29-1 | . | 15 | CSVVTSPILSNEQFF | TGCAGCGTTGTGACTAGCCCAATTTTGAGCAATGAGCAGTTCTTC
TRBJ1-2 | . | TRBV3-1/TRBV3-2 | . | 17 | CASSQGKRARHNYGYTF | TGTGCCAGCAGCCAAGGAAAGCGGGCCCGACACAACTATGGCTACACCTTC
TRBJ2-7 | TRBD2 | TRBV7-3 | . | 14 | CASSLAGVGHEQYF | TGTGCCAGCAGCTTAGCGGGAGTAGGCCACGAGCAGTACTTC
TRBJ1-4 | TRBD1 | TRBV19 | . | 17 | CASSFNHQGAPNEKLFF | TGTGCCAGTAGTTTTAACCACCAGGGGGCGCCGAATGAAAAACTGTTTTTT
TRBJ2-7 | . | TRBV7-8 | . | 13 | CASSLGETYEQYF | TGTGCCAGCAGCTTAGGGGAGACATACGAGCAGTACTTC
TRBJ1-6 | TRBD1 | TRBV18 | . | 13 | CASRGQGFSPLHF | TGTGCCAGCAGGGGACAGGGGTTTTCACCCCTCCACTTT
TRBJ1-5 | . | TRBV24-1 | . | 12 | CATSDNNQPQHF | TGTGCCACCAGTGATAACAATCAGCCCCAGCATTTT
TRBJ1-1 | . | TRBV30 | . | 14 | CAWSVSWWNTEAFF | TGTGCCTGGAGTGTAAGTTGGTGGAACACTGAAGCTTTCTTT
TRBJ2-1 | . | TRBV11-2 | . | 14 | CASSFIGQRNEQFF | TGTGCCAGCAGCTTTATCGGCCAGCGCAATGAGCAGTTCTTC
TRBJ2-3 | . | TRBV6-4 | once | 11 | CASIQTGSQYF | TGTGCCAGCATCCAGACGGGCTCGCAGTATTTT